What follows describes a single T cell receptor (beta chain). V gave up 0 bases and J gave up 8 bases; unmatched junction bases: 6. This CDR3 is 15 amino acids long. CDR1 and CDR2 from the germline V gene are MGHRA and YSYEKL. Original analysis: Quantification of nucleated cells was approximated via reference gene primer amplification. Clones were read by immunoSEQ multiplex PCR, and TCRdb kept only the in-frame ones, dropping some. The DNA gave D and trimming, while V, J and clone size come from that table. This table has some 230,000 clones, approximately 81% appearing once. This entry is derived from a study of blood T cell repertoires in COVID-19. Study-level information: Specimens from acute and convalescent COVID-19 originated in the United States, Italy and Spain. PBMCs, B-cell-depleted T cells, or T cells were the source of the cDNA or gDNA that made up the material.

The TCR sequence derives from a woman in her fifties or sixties who had recovered from COVID-19. The sequencing sample was made of peripheral blood. The rearrangement joins TRBV4-1 to TRBJ1-4; 7 positions match TRBD1. The CDR3 loop is CASSQEEGAREKLFF. CDR3 in DNA: TGCGCCAGCAGCCAAGAGGAGGGGGCCCGCGAAAAACTGTTTTTT.